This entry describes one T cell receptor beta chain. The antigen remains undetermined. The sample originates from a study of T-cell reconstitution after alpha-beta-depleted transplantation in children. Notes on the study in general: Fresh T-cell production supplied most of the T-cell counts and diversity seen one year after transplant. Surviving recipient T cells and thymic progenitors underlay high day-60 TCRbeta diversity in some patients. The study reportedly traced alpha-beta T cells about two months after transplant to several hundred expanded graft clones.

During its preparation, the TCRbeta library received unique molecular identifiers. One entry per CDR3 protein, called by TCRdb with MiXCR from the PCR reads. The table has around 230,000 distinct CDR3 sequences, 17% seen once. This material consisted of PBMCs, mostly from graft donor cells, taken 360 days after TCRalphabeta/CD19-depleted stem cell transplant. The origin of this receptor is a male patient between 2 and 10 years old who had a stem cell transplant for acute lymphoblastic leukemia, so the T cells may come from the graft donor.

CDR3 sequence reads: CASSAQSGGGATDTQYF. In DNA, the CDR3 is TGTGCCAGCAGCGCTCAGAGTGGCGGGGGGGCCACAGATACGCAGTATTTT. The chain uses TRBV7-2 and TRBJ2-3; the match to TRBD2 covers 9 bases. The germline V gene encodes CDR1 SGHTA and CDR2 FQGNSA. The CDR3 is made up of 17 amino acids. V lost 5 bases, J lost 2 bases, and 11 bases stayed unmatched.